This TCR beta chain was identified during a study of T cells in Graves' hyperthyroidism and ophthalmopathy. V was pared by 1 base and J by 0 bases, with 4 bases of the junction left unmatched. This CDR3 has 17 amino acids. The germline CDR1 and CDR2 sequences are DFQATT and SNEGSKA (reference sequence). Amplified TCR beta CDR3 regions derived from RNA transcripts. With the HTBI primer set, the TCR CDR3 went through a first round of RT-PCR. TCRdb redid the calling of the multiplex PCR reads with MiXCR, one entry per CDR3 protein. The repertoire holds approximately 590,000 distinct CDR3 sequences, about 15% seen once, with around 7.8% in the top ten. This clonotype was detected ten times or more.

The sequence came from a woman in her twenties or thirties with Graves' hyperthyroidism. The specimen was blood. The V call is TRBV20-1, the J call TRBJ2-2; TRBD2 matches 11 bases. The CDR3 loop reads CSARALAGGPNTGELFF. The CDR3, as DNA: TGCAGTGCTAGAGCGCTAGCGGGAGGACCGAACACCGGGGAGCTGTTTTTT.